A selection of T cell receptor beta chains follows, all from one sample in a study of beta chain features in type 1 diabetes. Profiling relied on immunoSEQ multiplex PCR, and the TCRdb table lists in-frame clones only, not all of them. The sample records hundreds of thousands of clones, around an eighth being singletons. Sequenced input: naive CD4+ T cells from blood. These receptors all come from a young woman with type 1 diabetes. Each CDR3 is given with its conserved first and last residue. A D gene is named only where the DNA matches it firmly. Expanded clones are given a class, and other clones once, few, many or no size at all.

>TRBD1|TRBJ1-5|-|TRBV18
CASSTDRGQPQHF
TGTGCCAGCTCAACTGACAGGGGTCAGCCCCAGCATTTT
>TRBD1|TRBJ2-5|few|TRBV7-9
CASSIRDRGLGETQYF
TGTGCCAGCAGCATCCGGGACAGGGGGCTTGGGGAGACCCAGTACTTC
>TRBD2|TRBJ2-1|-|TRBV11-2
CASSLDLASGRANEQFF
TGTGCCAGCAGCTTAGATCTGGCCAGCGGGAGGGCCAATGAGCAGTTCTTC
>-|TRBJ2-5|-|TRBV28
CASGNLQRSQETQYF
TGTGCCAGCGGAAACTTGCAGCGGAGCCAAGAGACCCAGTACTTC
>-|TRBJ2-1|-|TRBV29-1
CSVTNPGQGRNEQFF
TGCAGCGTTACCAACCCGGGACAAGGGCGGAATGAGCAGTTCTTC
>-|TRBJ2-5|-|TRBV7-9
CASSLAPSSGTQYF
TGTGCCAGCAGCTTAGCGCCTAGTTCTGGGACCCAGTACTTC
>TRBD1|TRBJ2-6|few|TRBV4-3
CASSQATTGVTNVLTF
TGCGCCAGCAGCCAAGCCACCACAGGGGTAACCAACGTCCTGACTTTC
>TRBD1|TRBJ1-4|-|TRBV29-1
CSVVTGSEKLFF
TGCAGCGTGGTGACAGGGAGTGAAAAACTGTTTTTT
>TRBD2|TRBJ2-7|-|TRBV7-9
CASSLLAAATYEQYF
TGTGCCAGCAGTCTACTAGCGGCCGCGACCTACGAGCAGTACTTC
>TRBD1|TRBJ2-7|-|TRBV19
CAGRDRVSYEQYF
TGTGCCGGCCGGGACAGGGTCTCCTACGAGCAGTACTTC
>-|TRBJ1-2|-|TRBV15
CATSARSGDLYGYTF
TGTGCCACCAGCGCCCGATCAGGGGATCTATATGGCTACACCTTC
>TRBD2|TRBJ2-3|-|TRBV19
CASSKGTSVDTQYF
TGTGCCAGTAGTAAAGGGACTAGCGTAGATACGCAGTATTTT
>-|TRBJ2-6|few|TRBV19
CASSTSAGANVLTF
TGTGCCAGTAGTACTAGCGCTGGGGCCAACGTCCTGACTTTC
>-|TRBJ2-3|-|TRBV18
CASSPGQPDTQYF
TGTGCCAGCTCACCAGGACAGCCAGATACGCAGTATTTT
>-|TRBJ2-7|-|TRBV30
CAWSVMSYEQYF
TGTGCCTGGAGTGTAATGAGCTACGAGCAGTACTTC
>-|TRBJ1-1|once|TRBV6-5
CASSYSNRANTEAFF
TGTGCCAGCAGTTACTCGAACAGGGCGAACACTGAAGCTTTCTTT
>TRBD2|TRBJ2-7|-|TRBV27
CASSPRQAGVGEQYF
TGTGCCAGCAGTCCTCGCCAAGCGGGAGTGGGCGAGCAGTACTTC